The next 6 T cell receptor beta chains were all read from a single sample in a study of regulatory T cells in long-lasting Graves disease. To make TCR beta libraries, researchers used iRepertoire HTBI primers and Arm-PCR of CDR3 regions. MiXCR, applied by TCRdb to the multiplex PCR reads, yields one record per CDR3 protein. The sample has 440,000 or so distinct CDR3 sequences; 15% are singletons. Time point described: newly diagnosed GD, antithyroid drugs for less than 3 months. Researchers made the TCR library from RNA that was extracted from PBMCs. The data also belong to a second study, concerning T cells in Graves' hyperthyroidism and ophthalmopathy.

Sequenced here: peripheral blood mononuclear cells (PBMCs), sampled at new diagnosis, from a patient treated with antithyroid drugs. These receptor sequences come from a young woman with Graves disease.

This clonotype was found many times. The chain has TRBV2 and TRBJ2-7, with 7 bases matching TRBD1. Germline CDR1 SNHLY, CDR2 FYNNEI. CDR3 length: 14 residues. After removal of 1 base from V and 5 bases from J, the junction contained 5 bases not matched to a gene. CDR3 loop: CASSEVRGPDEQYF. The CDR3, as DNA: TGTGCCAGCAGTGAAGTTAGGGGGCCCGACGAGCAGTACTTC.

The sample holds many counts of this clonotype. V usage is TRBV28 and J usage is TRBJ1-5; D not resolved. With 5 bases removed from V and 5 bases from J, the gap between germline ends came to 10 bases. Germline CDR1 and CDR2: MDHEN and SYDVKM. The CDR3 totals 13 residues. Here the CDR3 reads CASSGESDQPQHF. The CDR3 nucleotides are TGTGCCAGCAGTGGGGAATCTGATCAGCCCCAGCATTTT. The full variable domain, completed using reference TRBV28 and TRBJ1-5, is DVKVTQSSRYLVKRTGEKVFLECVQDMDHENMFWYRQDPGLGLRLIYFSYDVKMKEKGDIPEGYSVSREKKERFSLILESASTNQTSMYLCASSGESDQPQHFGDGTRLSIL.

This clonotype occurred many times. V gene TRBV10-2 combines with J gene TRBJ2-1; 7 positions match TRBD2. After removal of 7 bases from V and 0 bases from J, the junction contained 6 bases not matched to a gene. There are 15 residues in the CDR3. From germline, CDR1 is WSHSY and CDR2 SAAADI. The CDR3 sequence: CASIGDYGSYNEQFF. The CDR3, as DNA: TGCGCCAGCATTGGGGACTACGGCTCCTACAATGAGCAGTTCTTC.

This clonotype has ten or more counts. The chain uses TRBV18 and TRBJ1-1; D ambiguous. The CDR3 has 14 amino acids. Germline CDR1 reads KGHSH; CDR2 reads LQKENI. The V end lost 2 bases, the J end lost 2 bases, and 9 bases lay between the germline ends. DNA for the CDR3: TGTGCCAGCTCACCATGGGGTACCAACACTGAAGCTTTCTTT. Its translation is CASSPWGTNTEAFF.

This chain connects TRBV19 to TRBJ1-2, with 8 bases lining up with TRBD1. Germline CDR1 LNHDA, CDR2 SQIVND (reference sequence). This CDR3 has 15 amino acids. J gave up 4 bases and V 1 base, and 5 bases lay outside the gene matches. CDR3 sequence: CASSIGQGAIYGYTF. Written as DNA, the CDR3 is TGTGCCAGTAGTATAGGGCAGGGGGCGATCTATGGCTACACCTTC. The full variable domain, in which reference TRBV19 and TRBJ1-2 provide the parts outside the CDR3, is DGGITQSPKYLFRKEGQNVTLSCEQNLNHDAMYWYRQDPGQGLRLIYYSQIVNDFQKGDIAEGYSVSREKKESFPLTVTSAQKNPTAFYLCASSIGQGAIYGYTFGSGTRLTVV.

Many counts were recorded for this clonotype. The chain links TRBV5-6 to TRBJ2-1; TRBD2 matches at 10 bases. The V gene's germline CDR1 is SGHDT and CDR2 YYEEEE. J was trimmed by 8 bases and V by 3 bases; bases with no gene match: 14. This CDR3 comprises 17 residues. CDR3 nucleotide sequence: TGTGCCAGCAGCTCCCGACTTAGCGGGAGGATGGAGGATGAGCAGTTCTTC. Translation: CASSSRLSGRMEDEQFF.